This entry lists 14 T cell receptor beta chains sequenced from one sample in a study of blood T cell repertoires in COVID-19. Sequencing used immunoSEQ multiplex PCR; TCRdb keeps in-frame clones, though not all of them. The data show 150,000 to 200,000 clones, 75% to 80% seen once. Sequenced input: peripheral blood. The receptors originated from a woman aged 70-85 years with acute or convalescent COVID-19.

The chain has TRBV4-1 and TRBJ2-5; perhaps TRBD2 as D (6 bases). Germline V lookup: CDR1 MGHRA, CDR2 YSYEKL. This CDR3 spans 15 amino acids. V was shortened by 4 bases and J by 1 base, with 13 bases between the two germline ends. CDR3 sequence reads: CASSRVGGSQETQYF. The DNA of the CDR3 is TGCGCCAGCAGCCGAGTCGGGGGATCCCAAGAGACCCAGTACTTC.

This clone was picked up one time. J is TRBJ1-2 and V is TRBV4-1; D unclear. CDR3 length: 12 residues. CDR1 MGHRA and CDR2 YSYEKL come from the germline V gene. Between the trimmed V and J ends, which lost 6 bases and 13 bases, there was a span of 18 bases. The CDR3 DNA is TGCGCCAGCAGGAAACTTGGAGTTCTCCCCACCTTC. This codes for CASRKLGVLPTF.

The chain uses TRBV3-1 (or the pseudogene TRBV3-2) and TRBJ1-5; D is uncertain. Germline V gives CDR1 LGHDT, CDR2 YNNKEL (reference sequence). V shed 2 bases and J shed 2 bases, with 16 bases lying between them. CDR3 size: 17 residues. CDR3 protein: CASSQYTMDSRNQPQHF. The CDR3 region has the DNA TGTGCCAGCAGCCAATATACGATGGACTCTCGCAATCAGCCCCAGCATTTT.

This chain uses TRBV30 with TRBJ1-5, with D perhaps TRBD1 (5 bases). Germline CDR1 GTSNPN, CDR2 SVGIG (reference sequence). Between the trimmed V and J ends, which lost 2 bases and 8 bases, there was a span of 13 bases. The CDR3 has 13 residues. CDR3 region: CAWSTVEGKPQHF. The CDR3 region has the DNA TGTGCCTGGAGTACCGTGGAGGGGAAGCCCCAGCATTTT. Full variable domain (outside the CDR3, taken from reference TRBV30 and TRBJ1-5): SQTIHQWPATLVQPVGSPLSLECTVEGTSNPNLYWYRQAAGRGLQLLFYSVGIGQISSEVPQNLSASRPQDRQFILSSKKLLLSDSGFYLCAWSTVEGKPQHFGDGTRLSIL.

The V call is TRBV7-9, the J call TRBJ2-1; TRBD1 agrees at 7 bases. The V gene's germline CDR1 is SEHNR and CDR2 FQNEAQ (reference sequence). The V and J ends lost 8 bases and 2 bases, in that order; junction bases with no gene match: 9. This CDR3 has 15 amino acids. CDR3 loop: CASDPTGVTYNEQFF. The CDR3 nucleotides read TGTGCCAGCGACCCAACAGGGGTTACCTACAATGAGCAGTTCTTC. Variable domain in full (rest from reference TRBV7-9 and TRBJ2-1): DTGVSQNPRHKITKRGQNVTFRCDPISEHNRLYWYRQTLGQGPEFLTYFQNEAQLEKSRLLSDRFSAERPKGSFSTLEIQRTEQGDSAMYLCASDPTGVTYNEQFFGPGTRLTVL.

The rearrangement joins TRBV20-1 to TRBJ2-3, with a tentative D call TRBD1 (5 bases). Germline V gene data show CDR1 as DFQATT and CDR2 as SNEGSKA (reference sequence). Trimming took 3 bases from V and 6 from J, leaving 22 bases between them. The length of the CDR3 is 16 residues. Here the CDR3 reads CSASSSGIIGWDTQYF. The CDR3 DNA reads as TGCAGTGCTAGTTCGTCAGGGATTATTGGTTGGGATACGCAGTATTTT.

The chain employs TRBV7-6 and TRBJ2-5; 8 bases are a match to TRBD2. Trimming removed 3 bases from V and 5 bases from J; junction bases left unmatched: 8. The germline V gene has CDR1 SGHVS and CDR2 FNYEAQ. The CDR3 contains 15 residues. CDR3 loop: CASSLERERLETQYF. CDR3 DNA sequence: TGTGCCAGCAGCTTGGAGCGGGAGCGGTTGGAGACCCAGTACTTC.

The J gene is TRBJ2-1, the V gene TRBV27; TRBD1 agrees at 8 bases. J gave up 4 bases and V 7 bases, and 15 bases lay outside the gene matches. The CDR3 is 17 residues long. Germline lookup yields CDR1 MNHEY and CDR2 SMNVEV (reference sequence). CDR3 sequence: CASIDGQGRLGYNEQFF. The CDR3 DNA follows: TGTGCCAGCATCGACGGACAGGGAAGATTGGGATACAATGAGCAGTTCTTC.

The chain carries TRBV11-2 and TRBJ2-5; D possibly corresponds to TRBD2 (6 bases). CDR1 is SGHAT, CDR2 FQNNGV, per germline. The CDR3 sequence is 16 residues long. The V and J ends lost 5 bases and 6 bases respectively, with 22 bases between them. CDR3 sequence reads: CASSPRRDLGPKTQYF. The CDR3 bases are TGTGCCAGCAGCCCACGCCGGGACTTGGGGCCCAAGACCCAGTACTTC.

Only one count was recorded for this clone. This rearrangement joins TRBV7-2 to TRBJ1-5; a possible D gene is TRBD1 (6 bases). Germline CDR1 is SGHTA and CDR2 is FQGNSA. V lost 4 bases and J lost 4, with 8 bases in between. The CDR3 length is 13 residues. The DNA for the CDR3 is TGTGCCAGCAGCTATCAGGGGAATCAGCCCCAGCATTTT. This gives the protein CASSYQGNQPQHF.

V usage is TRBV10-2 and J usage is TRBJ2-4; no clear D gene. The germline CDR1 and CDR2 sequences are WSHSY and SAAADI. The ends were cut back, 3 bases at V and 4 bases at J, with 4 bases in the middle. The CDR3 is made up of 12 amino acids. For the CDR3, the DNA is TGCGCCAGCAGTGAAGCAAAAAACATTCAGTACTTC. It codes for CASSEAKNIQYF.

V is TRBV5-8 and J is TRBJ2-5; no clear D. CDR3 size: 13 residues. Germline loops: CDR1 SGHTS, CDR2 YDEGEE. V lost 2 bases and J 1 base, leaving 6 bases between the germline ends. In DNA form, the CDR3 reads TGTGCCAGCAGCTTAACAGTCCAAGAGACCCAGTACTTC. Amino acid sequence: CASSLTVQETQYF.

The chain carries TRBV19 and TRBJ1-1, with D hard to call. From germline, CDR1 is LNHDA and CDR2 SQIVND (reference sequence). The CDR3 has 13 residues. The V and J ends lost 1 base and 7 bases respectively, with 10 bases between them. The CDR3 is CASSIGNSDEAFF. The CDR3 DNA is TGTGCCAGTAGTATAGGGAACAGTGATGAAGCTTTCTTT.

In this sample, this clone turned up once. The chain recombines TRBV5-1 with TRBJ1-1; tentative D call: TRBD1 (6 bases). Germline CDR1 SGHRS, CDR2 YFSETQ. Between the trimmed V and J ends, which lost 0 bases and 2 bases, there was a span of 14 bases. CDR3 length: 16 residues. In nucleotides, the CDR3 is TGCGCCAGCAGCTTGGAGGGGACAACTCATAACACTGAAGCTTTCTTT. Its protein is CASSLEGTTHNTEAFF.